One and the same sample provided the 30 T cell receptor beta chains below, sequenced in a study of T cell repertoires in cytomegalovirus infection. One entry per CDR3 protein, called by TCRdb with MiXCR from the reads. The sample consists of about 890,000 distinct CDR3 sequences, around 30% of them appearing once. These receptors have no identified antigens. The sample was cultured CD8+ T cells from PBMCs, taken from culture after CMV antigen stimulation. The receptors stem from a human donor in good health (CMV status not recorded). Some clones in this sample may be carry-over from other donors' samples.

This clonotype was found many times. The chain links TRBV12-3 or TRBV12-4 to TRBJ2-2; D not certain. This CDR3 is built from 19 residues. Trimming removed 3 bases at V and 0 bases at J, with 20 bases between. CDR3: CASSFQLEKALANTGELFF. The CDR3 bases are TGTGCCAGCAGTTTCCAGCTGGAGAAGGCCCTCGCGAACACCGGGGAGCTGTTTTTT.

In this sample, this clonotype turned up a few times. The chain carries TRBV7-8 and TRBJ1-1; TRBD1 matches 10 bases. This CDR3 contains 15 residues. J was trimmed by 6 bases and V by 4 bases; bases with no gene match: 8. Germline CDR1 and CDR2: SGHVS and FQNEAQ. For the CDR3, the DNA is TGTGCCAGCAGCTCCCCCGGGACAGGGGCCCCTGAAGCTTTCTTT. Translation gives CASSSPGTGAPEAFF.

This clonotype was seen repeatedly, ten times or more. This rearrangement joins TRBV5-5 to TRBJ2-1; D is perhaps TRBD1 or TRBD2 (5 bases each). The CDR3 is 17 amino acids. The germline V gene has CDR1 SGHKS and CDR2 YYEKEE (reference sequence). V dropped 2 bases and J dropped 2 bases, with 17 bases sitting between them. CDR3 region: CASSFPIKGRTYNEQFF. CDR3 in DNA: TGTGCCAGCAGCTTTCCAATCAAGGGACGGACCTACAATGAGCAGTTCTTC. Based on the CDR3 plus reference TRBV5-5 and TRBJ2-1, the full variable domain is DAGVTQSPTHLIKTRGQQVTLRCSPISGHKSVSWYQQVLGQGPQFIFQYYEKEERGRGNFPDRFSARQFPNYSSELNVNALLLGDSALYLCASSFPIKGRTYNEQFFGPGTRLTVL.

The rearrangement uses TRBV6-1 and TRBJ2-5; D might be TRBD1 (5 bases). This CDR3 is built from 13 residues. Trimming pared 7 bases from V and 1 base from J, leaving 10 bases between. Per germline, CDR1 MNHNS and CDR2 SASEGT. CDR3 in amino acids: CASTWGSQETQYF. CDR3 nucleotides: TGTGCCAGCACCTGGGGCAGCCAAGAGACCCAGTACTTC.

Only one count was recorded for this clonotype. The chain carries TRBV7-9 and TRBJ2-2, with TRBD1 matching over 7 bases. Germline V lookup: CDR1 SEHNR, CDR2 FQNEAQ (reference sequence). Losses at the gene ends were 10 bases for V and 4 bases for J; bases not matched to a gene: 9. CDR3 length equals 14 residues. The CDR3 reads CAISGTVGTGELFF. The CDR3 DNA reads TGTGCCATCTCCGGGACAGTGGGCACCGGGGAGCTGTTTTTT.

CDR3 amino acids: CASSFAAEIGGGTSNQPQHF. The CDR3 nucleotides are TGTGCCAGCAGTTTCGCGGCCGAGATCGGCGGGGGGACTAGCAATCAGCCCCAGCATTTT. The chain employs TRBV12-3 or TRBV12-4 and TRBJ1-5; D perhaps matches TRBD1 (5 bases). The length of the CDR3 is 20 residues. V lost 3 bases and J lost 0, with 24 bases in between.

This clonotype was recorded many times. The rearrangement links TRBV7-2 to TRBJ2-5; 7 bases are shared with TRBD1. Germline V gene lookup returns CDR1 SGHTA and CDR2 FQGNSA. The CDR3 has 14 amino acids. V lost 5 bases, J lost 2 bases, and 5 bases stayed unmatched. The CDR3 DNA reads as TGTGCCAGCAGCATTCCAGGGGGTCAAGAGACCCAGTACTTC. Its protein product is CASSIPGGQETQYF.

This chain connects TRBV20-1 to TRBJ1-1, with TRBD1 matching over 8 bases. V lost 2 bases and J lost 3; bases outside the gene matches: 8. Germline V CDR1 and CDR2: DFQATT, SNEGSKA (reference sequence). The CDR3 runs to 15 residues. The CDR3 here is CSARNDRGGYTEAFF. The CDR3 DNA is TGCAGTGCTAGAAACGACAGGGGAGGGTACACTGAAGCTTTCTTT.

This clonotype has a handful of counts. CDR3 sequence: CAIRPPGTGYAGELFF. The CDR3 DNA reads as TGTGCCATCAGGCCTCCCGGGACAGGGTACGCCGGGGAGCTGTTTTTT. The chain carries TRBV10-3 and TRBJ2-2; 9 bases agree with TRBD1. Trimming took 6 bases from V and 6 from J; bases not matched to a gene: 11. The CDR3 consists of 16 residues. Germline CDR1 and CDR2: ENHRY and SYGVKD.

The sample holds a few counts of this clonotype. V gene TRBV6-2 or TRBV6-3 combines with J gene TRBJ2-7; possible D gene TRBD1, 6 bases. CDR3 length equals 13 residues. Germline V gene sequence: CDR1 MNHEY, CDR2 SVGEGT. The germline V and J ends were trimmed by 0 bases and 5 bases, with 8 bases remaining between them. The chain's CDR3 is CASSYSTGHEQYV. The CDR3 DNA is TGTGCCAGCAGTTACTCGACAGGCCACGAGCAGTACGTC.

This clonotype was seen a handful of times. The chain combines TRBV19 with TRBJ2-1; D is unclear. The CDR3 is made up of 15 amino acids. Germline lookup yields CDR1 LNHDA and CDR2 SQIVND (reference sequence). Trimming left V 0 bases short and J 2 bases short, with 8 bases between. CDR3 amino acids: CASSIDIGPYNEQFF. The CDR3 bases are TGTGCCAGTAGTATAGATATCGGGCCCTACAATGAGCAGTTCTTC.

This clonotype was observed a few times. The V call is TRBV7-9, the J call TRBJ1-1; tentative D call: TRBD1 (6 bases). Trimming pared 3 bases from V and 5 bases from J, leaving 13 bases between. From germline, CDR1 is SEHNR and CDR2 FQNEAQ (reference sequence). This CDR3 is built from 14 residues. CDR3 region: CASSFTGTRTEAFF. The CDR3 region has the DNA TGTGCCAGCAGCTTCACCGGGACAAGGACTGAAGCTTTCTTT.

There are a few counts of this clonotype. V usage is TRBV10-3 and J usage is TRBJ1-4; the D is unclear. The CDR3 is made up of 16 amino acids. Germline CDR1 reads ENHRY; CDR2 reads SYGVKD. Trimming left V 10 bases short and J 2 bases short, with 20 bases between. The CDR3 coding sequence is TGTGCCACCCAACATGGGGTATCCGCGACTAATGAAAAACTGTTTTTT. It encodes CATQHGVSATNEKLFF.

This chain connects TRBV11-2 to TRBJ2-3; 7 bases are a match to TRBD1. CDR3 length: 15 residues. V dropped 3 bases and J dropped 3; count of bases not matched to a gene: 6. Germline V lookup: CDR1 SGHAT, CDR2 FQNNGV. The CDR3 coding sequence is TGTGCCAGCAGCTTTAGTCGGACAGGAACAGATACGCAGTATTTT. Its protein product is CASSFSRTGTDTQYF.

This clonotype was counted ten times or more. The rearrangement links TRBV7-2 to TRBJ2-2; D perhaps matches TRBD1 (6 bases). The germline gives CDR1 SGHTA, CDR2 FQGNSA. Trimming stripped 1 base from V and 5 bases from J, with 11 bases between. The CDR3 is made up of 15 amino acids. The CDR3 nucleotides are TGTGCCAGCAGCTTAGGGGCAGGGGTTACCGGGGAGCTGTTTTTT. The encoded protein is CASSLGAGVTGELFF.

V and J are TRBV6-5 and TRBJ2-7; D gene unclear. The CDR3 has 13 amino acids. Germline V lookup: CDR1 MNHEY, CDR2 SVGAGI. V lost 4 bases and J lost 0, with 7 bases in between. CDR3 nucleotide sequence: TGTGCCAGCAGTTCCTTAGACTCCTACGAGCAGTACGTC. It encodes CASSSLDSYEQYV.

Of note for this clonotype: A read error is possible here, since a much larger clone lies one base away. V is TRBV7-8 and J is TRBJ1-1, with TRBD1 matching 7 bases. This CDR3 spans 16 amino acids. Per germline, CDR1 SGHVS and CDR2 FQNEAQ. Trimming at V came to 2 bases and at J to 7 bases, leaving 13 bases not matched to a gene. CDR3 DNA: TGTGCCAGCAGCTTAAAGTGCGACAGGGAAGGTTTTGAAGCTTTCTTT. It specifies CASSLKCDREGFEAFF.

This clonotype was picked up many times. The chain uses TRBV7-6 and TRBJ1-1, with D possibly TRBD1 on 5 matching bases. The CDR3 is made up of 15 amino acids. V was pared by 3 bases and J by 2 bases, with 13 bases between. Germline CDR1 reads SGHVS; CDR2 reads FNYEAQ. The CDR3 here is CASSFLGGVNTEAFF. The CDR3 nucleotides read TGTGCCAGCAGCTTCTTGGGAGGGGTTAACACTGAAGCTTTCTTT.

The gene calls are TRBV5-6 and TRBJ2-3, with D possibly being TRBD1 or TRBD2 (7 bases each). The CDR3 consists of 15 residues. Per the germline V gene, CDR1 is SGHDT and CDR2 is YYEEEE. The V and J ends lost 3 bases and 4 bases respectively, with 15 bases between them. This CDR3 reads CASSWGRGRADTQYF. As DNA, the CDR3 is TGTGCCAGCAGCTGGGGGAGGGGGCGAGCAGATACGCAGTATTTT. Complete variable domain (other parts from reference TRBV5-6 and TRBJ2-3): DAGVTQSPTHLIKTRGQQVTLRCSPKSGHDTVSWYQQALGQGPQFIFQYYEEEERQRGNFPDRFSGHQFPNYSSELNVNALLLGDSALYLCASSWGRGRADTQYFGPGTRLTVL.

The chain carries TRBV19 and TRBJ1-5, with no clear D. CDR3 length: 15 amino acids. Germline V lookup: CDR1 LNHDA, CDR2 SQIVND (reference sequence). Trimming shortened V by 7 bases and J by 4 bases, and 17 bases separated the two germline ends. CDR3 residues: CASIPSGRPNQPQHF. The CDR3 nucleotides read TGTGCCAGTATCCCCTCTGGCCGACCGAATCAGCCCCAGCATTTT.

The chain combines TRBV25-1 with TRBJ2-7; D may be TRBD1 (6 bases). This CDR3 has 16 amino acids. The V end was cut by 4 bases, the J end by 7 bases, with 23 bases between. CDR1 is MGHDK and CDR2 is SYGVNS in the germline V gene. CDR3 in DNA: TGTGCCAGCAGTGTCCCTCGCCCAGGGGCTTGGCGTGAGCAGTACTTC. It specifies CASSVPRPGAWREQYF.

This chain connects TRBV27 to TRBJ2-2; D possibly corresponds to TRBD1 (5 bases). CDR1 and CDR2 (germline): MNHEY, SMNVEV (reference sequence). The length of the CDR3 is 16 residues. Trimming removed 0 bases from V and 7 bases from J, with 15 bases in between. Here the CDR3 reads CASSLSQGSFGGELFF. The CDR3 coding sequence is TGTGCCAGCAGTTTATCCCAGGGCAGTTTCGGCGGGGAGCTGTTTTTT.

The CDR3 nucleotides read TGTGCCAGCAGCACACGACAGGGCTACGAGCAGTACGTC. As protein: CASSTRQGYEQYV. The rearrangement links TRBV14 to TRBJ2-7, with 7 positions matching TRBD1. CDR1 SGHDN and CDR2 FVKESK come from the germline V gene. V was clipped by 5 bases and J by 3 bases; unmatched bases: 4. The CDR3 length is 13 residues.

This clonotype was picked up one time. The chain combines TRBV6-6 with TRBJ2-5; D may match TRBD1 or TRBD2 (6 bases each). The V end lost 5 bases, the J end lost 6 bases, and 22 bases lay between the germline ends. CDR1 is MNHNY, CDR2 SVGAGI, per germline (reference sequence). The CDR3 totals 16 residues. The CDR3 coding sequence is TGTGCCAGCAGTCAGCAATTGGGGGGCCCGGGCCAGACCCAGTACTTC. It codes for CASSQQLGGPGQTQYF.

The J gene is TRBJ2-1, the V gene TRBV5-4; tentative D call: TRBD1 (5 bases). Germline V gene data show CDR1 as SGHNT and CDR2 as YYREEE (reference sequence). The V gene lost 2 bases and the J gene lost 7 bases, with 10 bases spanning the gap. The CDR3 runs to 13 residues. CDR3 loop: CASSFFQGNEQFF. In nucleotides, the CDR3 is TGTGCCAGCAGCTTTTTCCAGGGAAATGAGCAGTTCTTC.

This chain joins TRBV7-3 and TRBJ1-2, with 7 positions matching TRBD1. The junction had 2 bases not matched to a gene; V was cut back by 0 bases and J by 4 bases. The CDR3 spans 14 residues. Germline CDR1 and CDR2: SGHTA and FQGTGA. CDR3: CASSLTGQSYGYTF. The DNA for the CDR3 is TGTGCCAGCAGCTTAACGGGACAGAGCTATGGCTACACCTTC.

The V gene is TRBV6-1, the J gene TRBJ2-6; 7 nucleotides align to TRBD1. The CDR3 length is 17 residues. Germline V CDR1 and CDR2: MNHNS, SASEGT. Trimming at V came to 5 bases and at J to 1 base, leaving 8 bases not matched to a gene. The CDR3 bases are TGTGCCAGCAGTTTCGACAGGGAGTGGTCTGGGGCCAACGTCCTGACTTTC. Its protein product is CASSFDREWSGANVLTF.

The rearrangement joins TRBV13 to TRBJ2-7; perhaps D is TRBD1 or TRBD2 (6 bases each). Germline lookup yields CDR1 PRHDT and CDR2 FYEKMQ (reference sequence). V lost 1 base and J 3 bases, leaving 10 bases between the germline ends. This CDR3 contains 14 residues. CDR3 residues: CASSLAEGVYEQYF. The CDR3 DNA reads as TGTGCCAGCAGCTTAGCGGAGGGGGTCTACGAGCAGTACTTC.

V is TRBV4-1 and J is TRBJ2-3, with TRBD2 identical over 13 bases. The CDR3 is made up of 15 amino acids. Germline assignment: CDR1 MGHRA and CDR2 YSYEKL. V was clipped by 4 bases and J by 6 bases; unmatched bases: 4. The DNA of the CDR3 is TGCGCCAGCAGCCCACTAGCGGGGGGGTCGGATACGCAGTATTTT. Protein product: CASSPLAGGSDTQYF.

Only a few counts were recorded for this clonotype. The V gene is TRBV6-1, the J gene TRBJ1-1; 8 positions match TRBD1. The CDR3 length is 16 residues. Germline lookup yields CDR1 MNHNS and CDR2 SASEGT. Trimming at V came to 4 bases and at J to 0 bases, leaving 7 bases not matched to a gene. The chain's CDR3 is CASSGTGHYLNTEAFF. Here the CDR3 DNA reads TGTGCCAGCAGTGGGACAGGGCATTATTTGAACACTGAAGCTTTCTTT.